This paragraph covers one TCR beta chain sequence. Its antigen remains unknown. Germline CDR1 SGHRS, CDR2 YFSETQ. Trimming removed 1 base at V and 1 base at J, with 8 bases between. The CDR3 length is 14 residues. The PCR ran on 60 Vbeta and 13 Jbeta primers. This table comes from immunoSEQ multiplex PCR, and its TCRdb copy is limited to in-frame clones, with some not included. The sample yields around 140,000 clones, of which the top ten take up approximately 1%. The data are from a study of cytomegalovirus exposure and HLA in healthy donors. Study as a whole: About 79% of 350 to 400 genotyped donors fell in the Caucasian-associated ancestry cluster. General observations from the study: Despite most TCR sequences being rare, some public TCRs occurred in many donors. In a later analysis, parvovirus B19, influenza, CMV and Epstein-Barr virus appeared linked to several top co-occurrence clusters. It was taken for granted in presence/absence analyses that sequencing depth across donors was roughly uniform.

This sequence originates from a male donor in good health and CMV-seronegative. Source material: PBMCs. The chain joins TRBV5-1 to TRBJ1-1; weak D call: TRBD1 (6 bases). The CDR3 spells CASSLPDRNTEAFF. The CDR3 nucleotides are TGCGCCAGCAGCTTGCCGGACAGGAACACTGAAGCTTTCTTT. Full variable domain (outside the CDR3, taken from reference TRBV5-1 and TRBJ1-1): KAGVTQTPRYLIKTRGQQVTLSCSPISGHRSVSWYQQTPGQGLQFLFEYFSETQRNKGNFPGRFSGRQFSNSRSEMNVSTLELGDSALYLCASSLPDRNTEAFFGQGTRLTVV.